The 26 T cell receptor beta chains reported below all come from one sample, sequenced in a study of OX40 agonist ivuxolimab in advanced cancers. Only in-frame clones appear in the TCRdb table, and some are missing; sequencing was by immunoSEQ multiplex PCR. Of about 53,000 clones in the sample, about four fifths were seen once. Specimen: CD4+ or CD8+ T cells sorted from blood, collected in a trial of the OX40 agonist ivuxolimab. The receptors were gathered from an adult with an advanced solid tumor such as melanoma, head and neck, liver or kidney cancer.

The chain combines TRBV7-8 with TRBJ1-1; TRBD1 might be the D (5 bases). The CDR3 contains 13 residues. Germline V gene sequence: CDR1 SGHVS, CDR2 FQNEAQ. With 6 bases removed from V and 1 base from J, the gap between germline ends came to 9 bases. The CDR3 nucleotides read TGTGCCAGCAGTCGGGGGAGGAACACTGAAGCTTTCTTT. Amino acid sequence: CASSRGRNTEAFF.

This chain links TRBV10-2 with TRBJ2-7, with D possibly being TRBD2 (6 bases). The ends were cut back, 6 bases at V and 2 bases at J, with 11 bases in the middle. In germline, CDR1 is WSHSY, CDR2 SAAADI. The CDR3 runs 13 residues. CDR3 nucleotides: TGCGCCAGCAGCAACGGAGGGGCCTACGAGCAGTACTTC. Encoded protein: CASSNGGAYEQYF.

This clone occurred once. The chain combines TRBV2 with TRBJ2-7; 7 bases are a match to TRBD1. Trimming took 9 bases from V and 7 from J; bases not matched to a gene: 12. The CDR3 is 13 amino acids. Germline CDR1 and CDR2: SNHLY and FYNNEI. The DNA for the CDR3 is TGTGCCAGTGCCGGGACAGAACCTTTGGAGCAGTACTTC. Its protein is CASAGTEPLEQYF.

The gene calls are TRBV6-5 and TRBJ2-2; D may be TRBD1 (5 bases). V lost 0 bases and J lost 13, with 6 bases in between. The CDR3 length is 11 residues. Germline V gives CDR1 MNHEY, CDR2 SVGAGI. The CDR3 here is CASSYSGRLFF. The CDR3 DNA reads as TGTGCCAGCAGTTACTCGGGGCGGCTGTTTTTT.

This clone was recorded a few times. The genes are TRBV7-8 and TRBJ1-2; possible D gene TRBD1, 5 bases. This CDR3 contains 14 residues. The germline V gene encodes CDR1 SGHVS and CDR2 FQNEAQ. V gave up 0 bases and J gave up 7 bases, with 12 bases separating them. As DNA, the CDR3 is TGTGCCAGCAGCTTAGCGGGGGGGAGTAGTGGCTACACCTTC. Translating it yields CASSLAGGSSGYTF.

CDR3 nucleotides: TGTGCCAGCAGTTTGTTAACCGGGGAGCTGTTTTTT. This sequence encodes CASSLLTGELFF. V usage is TRBV28 and J usage is TRBJ2-2; no clear D. V lost 3 bases and J 5 bases, leaving 4 bases between the germline ends. CDR1 is MDHEN, CDR2 SYDVKM, per germline. The CDR3 covers 12 residues.

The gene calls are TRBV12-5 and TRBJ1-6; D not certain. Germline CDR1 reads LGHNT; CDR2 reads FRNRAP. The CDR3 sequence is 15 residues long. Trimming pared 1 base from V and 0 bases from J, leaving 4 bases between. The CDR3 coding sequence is TGTGCTAGTGGTTTGGGCAGCTCCTATAATTCACCCCTCCACTTT. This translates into CASGLGSSYNSPLHF.

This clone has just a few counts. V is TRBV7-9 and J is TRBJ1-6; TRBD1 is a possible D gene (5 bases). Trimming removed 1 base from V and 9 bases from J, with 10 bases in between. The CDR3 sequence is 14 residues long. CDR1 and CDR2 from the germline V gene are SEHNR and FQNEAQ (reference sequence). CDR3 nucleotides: TGTGCCAGCAGCTTAGGCAGGGACGGTTCACCCCTCCACTTT. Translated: CASSLGRDGSPLHF.

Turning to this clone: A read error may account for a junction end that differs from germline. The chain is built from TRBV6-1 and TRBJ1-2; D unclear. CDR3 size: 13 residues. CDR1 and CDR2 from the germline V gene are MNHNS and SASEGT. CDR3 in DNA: TGTGCCAGCCGTGACATATCAAACTATGGCTACACCTTC. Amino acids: CASRDISNYGYTF.

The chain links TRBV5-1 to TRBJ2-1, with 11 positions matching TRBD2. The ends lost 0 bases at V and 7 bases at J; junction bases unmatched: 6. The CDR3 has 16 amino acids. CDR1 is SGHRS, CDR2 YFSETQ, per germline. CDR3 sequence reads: CASSLAVTSGSNEQFF. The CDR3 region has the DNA TGCGCCAGCAGCTTGGCCGTCACTAGCGGGAGTAATGAGCAGTTCTTC.

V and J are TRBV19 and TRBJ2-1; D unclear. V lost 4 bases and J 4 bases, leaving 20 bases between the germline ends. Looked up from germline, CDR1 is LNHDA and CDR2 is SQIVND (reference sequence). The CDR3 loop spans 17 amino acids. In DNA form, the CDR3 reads TGTGCCAGTAGTACTCCCCCCCCGGACCCCCGATACAATGAGCAGTTCTTC. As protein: CASSTPPPDPRYNEQFF. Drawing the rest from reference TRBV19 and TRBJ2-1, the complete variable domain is DGGITQSPKYLFRKEGQNVTLSCEQNLNHDAMYWYRQDPGQGLRLIYYSQIVNDFQKGDIAEGYSVSREKKESFPLTVTSAQKNPTAFYLCASSTPPPDPRYNEQFFGPGTRLTVL.

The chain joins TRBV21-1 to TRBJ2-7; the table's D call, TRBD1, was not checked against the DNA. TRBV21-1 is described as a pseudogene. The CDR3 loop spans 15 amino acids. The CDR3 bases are TGTGCCAGCTCCAAAACTGTGACAGATCGTTACGAGCAGTACTTC. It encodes CASSKTVTDRYEQYF.

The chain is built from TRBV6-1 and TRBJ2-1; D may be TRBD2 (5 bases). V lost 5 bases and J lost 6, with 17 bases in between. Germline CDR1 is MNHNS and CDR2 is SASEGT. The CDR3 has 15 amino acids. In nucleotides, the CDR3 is TGTGCCAGCAGTTTGGACTCCTCCAACCTCAATGAGCAGTTCTTC. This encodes CASSLDSSNLNEQFF.

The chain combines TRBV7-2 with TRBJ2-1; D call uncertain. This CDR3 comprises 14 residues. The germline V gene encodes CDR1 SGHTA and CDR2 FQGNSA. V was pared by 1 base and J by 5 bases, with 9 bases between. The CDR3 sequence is CASSLVGGNNEQFF. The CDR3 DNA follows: TGTGCCAGCAGCTTAGTTGGCGGCAACAATGAGCAGTTCTTC.

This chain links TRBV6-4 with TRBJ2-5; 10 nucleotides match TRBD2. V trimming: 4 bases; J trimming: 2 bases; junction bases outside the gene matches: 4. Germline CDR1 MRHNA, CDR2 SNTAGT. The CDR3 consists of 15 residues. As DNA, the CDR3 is TGTGCCAGCAGTGGGACTAGCGGTCCACAAGAGACCCAGTACTTC. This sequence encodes CASSGTSGPQETQYF.

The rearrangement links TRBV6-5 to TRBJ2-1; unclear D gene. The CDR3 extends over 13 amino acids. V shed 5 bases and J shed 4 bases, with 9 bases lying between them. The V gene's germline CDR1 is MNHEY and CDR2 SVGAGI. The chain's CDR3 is CASSVAVYNEQFF. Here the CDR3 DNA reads TGTGCCAGCAGTGTGGCGGTATACAATGAGCAGTTCTTC.

This CDR3 is CASSSHRTGGYNEQFF. The CDR3 DNA follows: TGTGCCAGCAGTTCCCACCGGACAGGGGGCTACAATGAGCAGTTCTTC. V is TRBV28 and J is TRBJ2-1; 10 positions agree with TRBD1. V dropped 4 bases and J dropped 3; count of bases not matched to a gene: 6. Germline-derived CDR1 and CDR2 are MDHEN and SYDVKM. The CDR3 contains 16 residues.

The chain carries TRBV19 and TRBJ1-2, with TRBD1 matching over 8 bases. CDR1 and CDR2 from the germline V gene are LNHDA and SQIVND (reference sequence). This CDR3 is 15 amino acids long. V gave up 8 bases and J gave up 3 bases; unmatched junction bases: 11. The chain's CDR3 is CASQTLGQGDYGYTF. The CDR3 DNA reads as TGTGCCAGTCAAACCCTCGGACAGGGAGACTATGGCTACACCTTC.

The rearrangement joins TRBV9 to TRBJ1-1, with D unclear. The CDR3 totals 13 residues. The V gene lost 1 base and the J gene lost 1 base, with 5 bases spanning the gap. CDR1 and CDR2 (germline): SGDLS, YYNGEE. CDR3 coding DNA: TGTGCCAGCAGCGTATCGGGGAACACTGAAGCTTTCTTT. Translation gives CASSVSGNTEAFF.

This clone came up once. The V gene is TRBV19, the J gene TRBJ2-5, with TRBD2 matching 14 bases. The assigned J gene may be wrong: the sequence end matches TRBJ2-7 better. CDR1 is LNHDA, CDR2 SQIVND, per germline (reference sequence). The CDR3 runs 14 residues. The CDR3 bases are TGTGCCAGTAGTCCCGGACTAGCGGGAGGCGAGCAGTACTTC. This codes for CASSPGLAGGEQYF.

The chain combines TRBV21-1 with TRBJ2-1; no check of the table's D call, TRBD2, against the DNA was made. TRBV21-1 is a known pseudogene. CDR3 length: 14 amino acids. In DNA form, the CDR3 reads TGTGCCAGCAGCCCTGGGAAGCGGAACAATGAGCAGTTCTTC. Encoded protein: CASSPGKRNNEQFF.

The CDR3 bases are TGTGCCAGCTCACCACCGCCAGGGGGTCAGCCCCAGCATTTT. Protein sequence: CASSPPPGGQPQHF. The rearrangement links TRBV18 to TRBJ1-5, with TRBD1 identical over 7 bases. Germline lookup yields CDR1 KGHSH and CDR2 LQKENI. V shed 0 bases and J 6 bases; nucleotides not matched to a gene: 2. The CDR3 sequence is 14 residues long. Full variable domain (outside the CDR3, taken from reference TRBV18 and TRBJ1-5): NAGVMQNPRHLVRRRGQEARLRCSPMKGHSHVYWYRQLPEEGLKFMVYLQKENIIDESGMPKERFSAEFPKEGPSILRIQQVVRGDSAAYFCASSPPPGGQPQHFGDGTRLSIL.

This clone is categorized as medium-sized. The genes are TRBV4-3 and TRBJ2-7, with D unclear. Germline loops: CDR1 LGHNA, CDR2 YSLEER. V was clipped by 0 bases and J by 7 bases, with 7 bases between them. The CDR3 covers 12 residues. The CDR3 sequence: CASSQDPREQYF. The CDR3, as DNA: TGCGCCAGCAGCCAAGATCCCAGGGAGCAGTACTTC.

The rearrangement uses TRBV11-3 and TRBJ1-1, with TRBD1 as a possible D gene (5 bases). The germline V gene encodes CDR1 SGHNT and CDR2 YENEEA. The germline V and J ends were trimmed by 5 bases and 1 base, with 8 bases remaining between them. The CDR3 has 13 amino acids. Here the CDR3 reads CASSTDRNTEAFF. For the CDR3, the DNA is TGTGCCAGCAGCACCGACAGGAACACTGAAGCTTTCTTT.

The CDR3 DNA sequence: TGTGCCAGCAGCTTGACTAGCGGGGAGCAGTTCTTC. This translates into CASSLTSGEQFF. The rearrangement uses TRBV5-6 and TRBJ2-1; 9 bases fit TRBD2. The CDR3 covers 12 residues. CDR1 is SGHDT, CDR2 YYEEEE, per germline. J gave up 10 bases and V 1 base, and 0 bases lay outside the gene matches.

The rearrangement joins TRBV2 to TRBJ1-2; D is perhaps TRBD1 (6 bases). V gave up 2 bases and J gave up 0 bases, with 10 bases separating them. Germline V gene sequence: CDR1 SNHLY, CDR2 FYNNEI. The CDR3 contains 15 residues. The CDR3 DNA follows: TGTGCCAGCAGTGAAAAACAGGGAACTAACTATGGCTACACCTTC. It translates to CASSEKQGTNYGYTF. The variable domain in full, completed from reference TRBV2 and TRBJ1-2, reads EPEVTQTPSHQVTQMGQEVILRCVPISNHLYFYWYRQILGQKVEFLVSFYNNEISEKSEIFDDQFSVERPDGSNFTLKIRSTKLEDSAMYFCASSEKQGTNYGYTFGSGTRLTVV.